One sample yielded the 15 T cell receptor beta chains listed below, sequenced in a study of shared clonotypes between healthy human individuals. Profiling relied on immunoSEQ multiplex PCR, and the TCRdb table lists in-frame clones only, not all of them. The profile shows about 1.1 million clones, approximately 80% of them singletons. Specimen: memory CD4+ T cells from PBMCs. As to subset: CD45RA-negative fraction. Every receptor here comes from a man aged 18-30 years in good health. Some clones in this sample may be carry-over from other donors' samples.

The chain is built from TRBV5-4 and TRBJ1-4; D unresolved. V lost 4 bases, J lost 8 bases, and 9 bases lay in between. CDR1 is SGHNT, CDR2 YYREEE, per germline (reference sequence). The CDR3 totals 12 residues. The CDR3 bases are TGTGCCAGCAGCCAGGAGGTGGAAAAACTGTTTTTT. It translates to CASSQEVEKLFF.

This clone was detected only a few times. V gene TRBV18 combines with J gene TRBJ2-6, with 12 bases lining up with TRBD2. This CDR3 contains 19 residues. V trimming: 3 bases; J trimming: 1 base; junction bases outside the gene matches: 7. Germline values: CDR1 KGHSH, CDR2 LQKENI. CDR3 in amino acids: CASSPLGLAGSSGANVLTF. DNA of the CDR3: TGTGCCAGCTCACCCCTGGGACTAGCGGGTTCGTCTGGGGCCAACGTCCTGACTTTC.

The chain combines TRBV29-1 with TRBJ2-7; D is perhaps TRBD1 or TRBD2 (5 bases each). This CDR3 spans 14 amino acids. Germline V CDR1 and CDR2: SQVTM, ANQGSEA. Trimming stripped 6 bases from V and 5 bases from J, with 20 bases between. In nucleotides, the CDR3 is TGCAGCGTCACTCACTTAAACGGGGCGCACGAGCAGTACTTC. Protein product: CSVTHLNGAHEQYF.

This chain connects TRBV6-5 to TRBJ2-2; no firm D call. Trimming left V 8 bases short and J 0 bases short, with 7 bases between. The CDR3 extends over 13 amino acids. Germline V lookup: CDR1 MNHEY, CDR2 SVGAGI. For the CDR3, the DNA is TGTGCCAGCCGTGGGACGAACACCGGGGAGCTGTTTTTT. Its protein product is CASRGTNTGELFF.

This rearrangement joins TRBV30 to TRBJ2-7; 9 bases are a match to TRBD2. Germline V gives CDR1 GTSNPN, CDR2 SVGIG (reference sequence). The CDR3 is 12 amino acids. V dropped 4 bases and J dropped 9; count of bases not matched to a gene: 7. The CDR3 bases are TGTGCCTGGAAGGGAGCGGGGGGCGTGCAGTACTTC. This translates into CAWKGAGGVQYF. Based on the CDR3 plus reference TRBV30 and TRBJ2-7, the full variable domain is SQTIHQWPATLVQPVGSPLSLECTVEGTSNPNLYWYRQAAGRGLQLLFYSVGIGQISSEVPQNLSASRPQDRQFILSSKKLLLSDSGFYLCAWKGAGGVQYFGPGTRLTVT.

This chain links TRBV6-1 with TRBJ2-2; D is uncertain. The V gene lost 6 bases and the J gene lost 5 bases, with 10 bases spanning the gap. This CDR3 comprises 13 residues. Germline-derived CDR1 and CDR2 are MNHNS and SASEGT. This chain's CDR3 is CASRFSGTGELFF. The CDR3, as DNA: TGTGCCAGCAGATTTTCTGGGACCGGGGAGCTGTTTTTT.

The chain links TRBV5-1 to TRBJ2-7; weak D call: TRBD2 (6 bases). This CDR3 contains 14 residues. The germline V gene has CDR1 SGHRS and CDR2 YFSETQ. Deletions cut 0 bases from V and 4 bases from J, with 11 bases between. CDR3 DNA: TGCGCCAGCAGCTTGGGAGGGACTGGGTACGAGCAGTACTTC. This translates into CASSLGGTGYEQYF.

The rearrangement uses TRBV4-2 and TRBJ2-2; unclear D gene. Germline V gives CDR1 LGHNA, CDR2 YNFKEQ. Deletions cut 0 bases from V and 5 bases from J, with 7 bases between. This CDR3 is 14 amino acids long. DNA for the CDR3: TGTGCCAGCAGCCAAGATTCTACAACCGGGGAGCTGTTTTTT. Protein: CASSQDSTTGELFF.

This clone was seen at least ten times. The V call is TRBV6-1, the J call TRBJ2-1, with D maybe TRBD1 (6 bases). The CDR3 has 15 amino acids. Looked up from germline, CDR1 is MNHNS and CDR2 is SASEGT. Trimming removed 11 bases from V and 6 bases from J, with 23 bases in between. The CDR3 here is CASAVLAGEANEQFF. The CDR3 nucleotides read TGTGCCTCAGCAGTGTTGGCAGGGGAAGCCAATGAGCAGTTCTTC.

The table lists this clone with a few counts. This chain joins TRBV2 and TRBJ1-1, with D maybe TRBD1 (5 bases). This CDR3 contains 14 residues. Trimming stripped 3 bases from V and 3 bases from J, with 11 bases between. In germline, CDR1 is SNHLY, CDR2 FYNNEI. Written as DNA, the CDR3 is TGTGCCAGCAGTGACGGGGGGTGGGACACTGAAGCTTTCTTT. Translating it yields CASSDGGWDTEAFF.

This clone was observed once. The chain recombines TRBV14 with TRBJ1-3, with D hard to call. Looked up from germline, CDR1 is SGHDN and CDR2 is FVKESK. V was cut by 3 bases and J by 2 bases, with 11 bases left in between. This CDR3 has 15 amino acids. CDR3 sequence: CASSHGRVAGNTIYF. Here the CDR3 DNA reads TGTGCCAGCAGCCATGGGAGGGTCGCTGGAAACACCATATATTTT.

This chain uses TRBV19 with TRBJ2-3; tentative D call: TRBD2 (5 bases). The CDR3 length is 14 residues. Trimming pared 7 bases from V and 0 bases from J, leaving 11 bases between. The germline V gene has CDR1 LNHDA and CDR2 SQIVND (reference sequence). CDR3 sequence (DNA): TGTGCCAGTACCGTAACTAGGAGCACAGATACGCAGTATTTT. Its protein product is CASTVTRSTDTQYF.

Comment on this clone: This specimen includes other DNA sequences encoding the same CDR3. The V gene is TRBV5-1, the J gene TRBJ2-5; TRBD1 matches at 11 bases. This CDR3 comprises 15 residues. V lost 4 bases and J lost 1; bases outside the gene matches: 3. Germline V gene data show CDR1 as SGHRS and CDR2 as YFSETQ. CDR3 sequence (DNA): TGCGCCAGCAGCCGAGGGACAGGGGGCCAAGAGACCCAGTACTTC. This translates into CASSRGTGGQETQYF. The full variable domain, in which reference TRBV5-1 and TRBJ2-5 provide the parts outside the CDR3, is KAGVTQTPRYLIKTRGQQVTLSCSPISGHRSVSWYQQTPGQGLQFLFEYFSETQRNKGNFPGRFSGRQFSNSRSEMNVSTLELGDSALYLCASSRGTGGQETQYFGPGTRLLVL.

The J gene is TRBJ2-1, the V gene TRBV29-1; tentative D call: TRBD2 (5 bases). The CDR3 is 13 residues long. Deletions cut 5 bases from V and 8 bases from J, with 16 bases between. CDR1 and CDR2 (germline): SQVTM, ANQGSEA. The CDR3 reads CSVIWRAAYEQFF. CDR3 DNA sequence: TGCAGCGTTATTTGGCGGGCCGCCTATGAGCAGTTCTTC.

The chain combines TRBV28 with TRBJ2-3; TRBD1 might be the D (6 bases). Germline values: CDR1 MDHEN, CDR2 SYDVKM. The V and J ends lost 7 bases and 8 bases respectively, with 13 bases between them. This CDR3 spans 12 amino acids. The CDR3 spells CASNYEGGTQYF. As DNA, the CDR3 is TGTGCCAGCAACTACGAAGGGGGTACGCAGTATTTT.